The 25 T cell receptor beta chains listed next were all sequenced from one sample in a study of metastatic and nonmetastatic thyroid tumors. MiXCR re-clonotyped the PCR reads for TCRdb. The sample carries about 93,000 clones, roughly an eighth recorded once. Before thyroid surgery, none of the patients had received any treatment. The sample comprised blood. Source of these receptors: a female donor with papillary thyroid cancer or a benign thyroid nodule (not recorded which). Some clones in this sample may be carry-over from other donors' samples.

This clone came up many times. J is TRBJ2-2 and V is TRBV12-3 or TRBV12-4, with D hard to call. Trimming took 0 bases from V and 6 from J, leaving 8 bases between them. The CDR3 covers 14 residues. The CDR3, as DNA: TGTGCCAGCAGTTTAGCAGCTTCGGCCGGGGAGCTGTTTTTT. Its translation is CASSLAASAGELFF.

This clone was detected ten times or more. The gene calls are TRBV28 and TRBJ2-1; TRBD2 matches at 9 bases. The germline V gene encodes CDR1 MDHEN and CDR2 SYDVKM. The CDR3 is 15 amino acids. V lost 2 bases to trimming and J lost 4 bases; unmatched junction nucleotides: 3. The DNA of the CDR3 is TGTGCCAGCAGTTTACCGCGGGGGGGGTACAATGAGCAGTTCTTC. This translates into CASSLPRGGYNEQFF.

This clone was picked up many times. The genes are TRBV4-2 and TRBJ1-5; TRBD1 matches at 9 bases. Germline V gene lookup returns CDR1 LGHNA and CDR2 YNFKEQ. Trimming at V came to 4 bases and at J to 1 base, leaving 11 bases not matched to a gene. The CDR3 covers 18 residues. The CDR3 DNA follows: TGTGCCAGCAGCCGGGGACAGGGACTTGAGCTGAGCAATCAGCCCCAGCATTTT. It encodes CASSRGQGLELSNQPQHF.

The rearrangement uses TRBV9 and TRBJ1-6; no clear D gene. V lost 3 bases to trimming and J lost 6 bases, with 7 bases between them. This CDR3 spans 13 amino acids. The V gene's germline CDR1 is SGDLS and CDR2 YYNGEE. The CDR3 is CASSEDFNSPLHF. The CDR3 region has the DNA TGTGCCAGCAGCGAGGATTTTAATTCACCCCTCCACTTT.

In this sample, this clone turned up many times. V gene TRBV5-5 combines with J gene TRBJ1-4; 7 bases agree with TRBD1. Germline-derived CDR1 and CDR2 are SGHKS and YYEKEE (reference sequence). The J segment lost 10 bases and the V segment lost 7 bases, leaving 19 bases of the junction unmatched. This CDR3 region has 16 residues. The CDR3 DNA reads as TGTGCCAGCGGACAGGATACAGGGGCCCTAGCTACAAAACTGTTTTTT. This sequence encodes CASGQDTGALATKLFF.

In this sample, this clone turned up many times. This sequence joins TRBV20-1 and TRBJ2-7; maybe TRBD2 (6 bases). Looked up from germline, CDR1 is DFQATT and CDR2 is SNEGSKA (reference sequence). V lost 2 bases and J 0 bases, leaving 8 bases between the germline ends. The CDR3 sequence is 13 residues long. The CDR3 loop reads CSARKLASYEQYF. In DNA form, the CDR3 reads TGCAGTGCTAGAAAACTAGCCTCCTACGAGCAGTACTTC.

This clone was seen ten or more times. CDR3 in amino acids: CASSLWGSDTQYF. The DNA for the CDR3 is TGTGCCAGCAGCCTTTGGGGGTCAGATACGCAGTATTTT. This chain joins TRBV6-1 and TRBJ2-3; TRBD1 or TRBD2 may be the D gene (5 bases each). The CDR3 is 13 amino acids. V was pared by 6 bases and J by 4 bases, with 11 bases between. CDR1 and CDR2 (germline): MNHNS, SASEGT.

This clone was detected many times. The chain joins TRBV9 to TRBJ2-1; D is perhaps TRBD2 (5 bases). CDR3 size: 15 residues. From germline, CDR1 is SGDLS and CDR2 YYNGEE. Deletions cut 4 bases from V and 4 bases from J, with 15 bases between. In DNA form, the CDR3 reads TGTGCCAGCAGCTCACGCGCCGGGGAGTACAATGAGCAGTTCTTC. Amino acid sequence: CASSSRAGEYNEQFF. The full variable domain, with the rest looked up from reference TRBV9 and TRBJ2-1, is DSGVTQTPKHLITATGQRVTLRCSPRSGDLSVYWYQQSLDQGLQFLIQYYNGEERAKGNILERFSAQQFPDLHSELNLSSLELGDSALYFCASSSRAGEYNEQFFGPGTRLTVL.

This clone was picked up many times. The chain is built from TRBV5-4 and TRBJ1-4; a weak D match, TRBD1 (6 bases). CDR3 size: 13 residues. Trimming took 4 bases from V and 4 from J, leaving 8 bases between them. The germline gives CDR1 SGHNT, CDR2 YYREEE (reference sequence). This CDR3 reads CASSPGDNEKLFF. The DNA for the CDR3 is TGTGCCAGCAGCCCAGGGGATAATGAAAAACTGTTTTTT.

A remark on this clone: This could be a read error, since a much larger clone is one nucleotide away. This same CDR3 is encoded by further DNA sequences in the sample. The V and J genes are TRBV6-1 and TRBJ2-3, with TRBD2 matching 10 bases. V shed 6 bases and J 6 bases; nucleotides not matched to a gene: 9. CDR3 length: 15 residues. Germline V CDR1 and CDR2: MNHNS, SASEGT. The CDR3 DNA reads TGTGCCAGCAGATTTAGCGGGAGGCATACGGATACGCAGTATTTT. This encodes CASRFSGRHTDTQYF.

In this sample, this clone turned up many times. This rearrangement joins TRBV20-1 to TRBJ1-1, with TRBD1 matching 7 bases. CDR3 length equals 14 residues. The germline CDR1 and CDR2 sequences are DFQATT and SNEGSKA (reference sequence). J was trimmed by 5 bases and V by 3 bases; bases with no gene match: 9. CDR3 sequence (DNA): TGCAGTGCTAGGTCCCAGGGGGTGGTTACTGAAGCTTTCTTT. It yields the protein CSARSQGVVTEAFF.

This clone was observed at least ten times. For the CDR3, the DNA is TGTGCCAGCAGTGAAACCTTGGATCATGAGCAGTTCTTC. Amino acid sequence: CASSETLDHEQFF. This chain joins TRBV6-1 and TRBJ2-1; the D is unclear. The germline CDR1 and CDR2 sequences are MNHNS and SASEGT. CDR3 length: 13 amino acids. Trimming pared 2 bases from V and 8 bases from J, leaving 10 bases between.

In this sample, this clone turned up many times. The same CDR3 arises from other DNA sequences in this sample as well. The chain couples TRBV2 to TRBJ2-7, with TRBD2 identical over 8 bases. Germline CDR1 SNHLY, CDR2 FYNNEI. This CDR3 is built from 14 residues. The J segment lost 6 bases and the V segment lost 9 bases, leaving 13 bases of the junction unmatched. CDR3 sequence (DNA): TGTGCCAGTAAGGTCCAGGGACTAGGTGGCGAGCAGTACTTC. Translating gives CASKVQGLGGEQYF.

This clone was counted many times. The chain is built from TRBV20-1 and TRBJ2-1; TRBD2 matches at 10 bases. This CDR3 has 13 amino acids. J was trimmed by 4 bases and V by 7 bases; bases with no gene match: 4. Germline CDR1 is DFQATT and CDR2 is SNEGSKA (reference sequence). The CDR3 DNA reads TGCAGTGGAGCGGGAGGGCGGTACAATGAGCAGTTCTTC. It encodes CSGAGGRYNEQFF.

Concerning this clone: A read error may explain this, as a much larger clone is one base away. The V call is TRBV12-3 or TRBV12-4, the J call TRBJ1-4; TRBD1 matches at 8 bases. The CDR3 spans 14 residues. Written as DNA, the CDR3 is TGTGTCAGCAGTTGGGGACAGGTAGAAGAAAAACTGTTTTTT. Protein: CVSSWGQVEEKLFF.

This chain joins TRBV11-1 and TRBJ2-1, with D possibly TRBD1 on 5 matching bases. The CDR3 spans 15 residues. Trimming took 5 bases from V and 8 from J, leaving 19 bases between them. Germline lookup yields CDR1 SGHAT and CDR2 FQDESV (reference sequence). The CDR3 DNA is TGTGCCAGCAGCCTACTGGGCAACAGGTTCGATGAGCAGTTCTTC. This translates into CASSLLGNRFDEQFF.

The chain recombines TRBV5-1 with TRBJ2-3; possible D gene TRBD2, 5 bases. V dropped 1 base and J dropped 6 bases, with 15 bases sitting between them. This CDR3 contains 15 residues. Looked up from germline, CDR1 is SGHRS and CDR2 is YFSETQ. CDR3 sequence (DNA): TGCGCCAGCAGCTTGACTAGTGGGAGATTGGATACGCAGTATTTT. Its protein is CASSLTSGRLDTQYF. The complete variable domain, with remaining parts taken from reference TRBV5-1 and TRBJ2-3, reads KAGVTQTPRYLIKTRGQQVTLSCSPISGHRSVSWYQQTPGQGLQFLFEYFSETQRNKGNFPGRFSGRQFSNSRSEMNVSTLELGDSALYLCASSLTSGRLDTQYFGPGTRLTVL.

The J gene is TRBJ1-1, the V gene TRBV2, with D maybe TRBD1 (5 bases). The V end lost 8 bases, the J end lost 1 base, and 11 bases lay between the germline ends. Germline V gene data show CDR1 as SNHLY and CDR2 as FYNNEI. The CDR3 loop spans 13 amino acids. CDR3 coding DNA: TGTGCCAGCGGGTTCACAGGGAACACTGAAGCTTTCTTT. Its translation: CASGFTGNTEAFF. The full variable domain, completed using reference TRBV2 and TRBJ1-1, is EPEVTQTPSHQVTQMGQEVILRCVPISNHLYFYWYRQILGQKVEFLVSFYNNEISEKSEIFDDQFSVERPDGSNFTLKIRSTKLEDSAMYFCASGFTGNTEAFFGQGTRLTVV.

This clone was recorded many times. The V call is TRBV20-1, the J call TRBJ2-7; D remains unclear. Germline loops: CDR1 DFQATT, CDR2 SNEGSKA (reference sequence). The CDR3 has 10 amino acids. V lost 3 bases to trimming and J lost 7 bases, with 7 bases between them. The CDR3 DNA is TGCAGTGCTAGTGAGAGAGAGCAGTACTTC. Translation gives CSASEREQYF.

This clone was observed many times. This rearrangement joins TRBV28 to TRBJ2-3, with TRBD1 matching over 8 bases. The trim removed 4 bases at V and 3 bases at J, leaving 9 bases unmatched. From germline, CDR1 is MDHEN and CDR2 SYDVKM. This CDR3 contains 16 residues. This CDR3 is CASSSDRGFRTDTQYF. CDR3 nucleotide sequence: TGTGCCAGCAGTTCAGACAGGGGATTTAGAACAGATACGCAGTATTTT.

This clone has only one observation. The chain carries TRBV30 and TRBJ2-7; TRBD2 matches at 7 bases. The CDR3 spans 13 residues. Germline CDR1 is GTSNPN and CDR2 is SVGIG (reference sequence). The V gene end was trimmed by 5 bases and the J gene end by 2 bases; junction bases not matched to a gene: 6. Here the CDR3 DNA reads TGTGCCTGGGTGGCTAGCGGAACCTACGAGCAGTACTTC. As protein: CAWVASGTYEQYF.

Ten or more counts support this clone. V is TRBV6-2 or TRBV6-3 and J is TRBJ2-7; 12 bases line up with TRBD2. The CDR3 is made up of 14 amino acids. Germline lookup yields CDR1 MNHEY and CDR2 SVGEGT. Trimming took 5 bases from V and 7 from J; bases not matched to a gene: 6. The chain's CDR3 is CASSRLAGVGEQYF. Here the CDR3 DNA reads TGTGCCAGCAGTCGACTAGCGGGAGTGGGTGAGCAGTACTTC.

This clone was counted many times. An end of the junction does not agree with germline; a read error may underlie this. This rearrangement joins TRBV3-1 to TRBJ2-3; D gene uncertain. This CDR3 is 14 amino acids long. Germline CDR1 is LGHDT and CDR2 is YNNKEL (reference sequence). CDR3 region: CAGSRSYATDTQYF. The CDR3 nucleotides read TGTGCCGGCAGCCGATCATACGCCACAGATACGCAGTATTTT.

In this sample, this clone turned up many times. This chain joins TRBV5-1 and TRBJ1-1; D gene ambiguous. Germline V gives CDR1 SGHRS, CDR2 YFSETQ. V was cut by 4 bases and J by 10 bases, with 11 bases left in between. CDR3 size: 11 residues. CDR3 amino acids: CASSPGRGAFF. CDR3 bases: TGCGCCAGCAGCCCCGGACGGGGAGCTTTCTTT.

V and J are TRBV7-2 and TRBJ1-2; 9 nucleotides agree with TRBD1. Germline V gene sequence: CDR1 SGHTA, CDR2 FQGNSA. This CDR3 contains 15 residues. V was clipped by 5 bases and J by 9 bases; unmatched bases: 13. The CDR3 here is CASSQALGTGFCYTF. CDR3 DNA sequence: TGTGCCAGCAGCCAGGCCCTCGGGACAGGGTTCTGCTACACCTTC.